Listed below are T cell receptor beta chains from one sample, sequenced in a study of long-term antiretroviral therapy in people with HIV. The table came from immunoSEQ multiplex PCR; TCRdb's copy has only in-frame clones and leaves some out. The sample includes about 24,000 clones, 75% to 90% of them seen just once. Sample: unsorted PBMCs, taken 0.4 years after starting antiretroviral therapy. The receptor set was obtained from a middle-aged man with HIV. Both conserved end residues are part of each CDR3. D genes are given only for firm matches. Clone size is shown for a subset of rows, as once, few, many or a class of expanded clone.

>TRBJ2-2|TRBV7-2|-|-
TGTGCCAGCAGCTTGCCGGGGCCCGGGGAGCTGTTTTTT
CASSLPGPGELFF
>TRBJ1-2|TRBV2|-|-
TGTGCCAGCACCCTCTCGAGGGGCTATGGCTACACCTTC
CASTLSRGYGYTF
>TRBJ2-1|TRBV28|-|-
TGTGCCAGCAGTTTAGACAGGGAGGGCGAGCAGTTCTTC
CASSLDREGEQFF
>TRBJ2-7|TRBV11-2|TRBD1|once
TGTGCCAGCAGCTTTCCTGGGGGGACAGGTATCCCCTACGAGCAGTACTTC
CASSFPGGTGIPYEQYF
>TRBJ2-3|TRBV7-9|-|-
TGTGCCAGCAGCCCTCGACAGATCGCAAAACCAGATACGCAGTATTTT
CASSPRQIAKPDTQYF
>TRBJ1-4|TRBV15|-|once
TGTGCCACCAGCAGAGATCGCATGCAATCTAATGAAAAACTGTTTTTT
CATSRDRMQSNEKLFF
>TRBJ1-1|TRBV7-9|-|-
TGTGCCGGCAGCAAAACCTTGGCGAGGACACACACTGAAGCTTTCTTT
CAGSKTLARTHTEAFF
>TRBJ1-5|TRBV6-1|-|-
TGTGCCAGCAGTGAAGTTACAGGCCCTAATCAGCCCCAGCATTTT
CASSEVTGPNQPQHF
>TRBJ2-7|TRBV5-5|-|-
TGTGCCAGCAGCTTGAGACAAGTTTACGAGCAGTACTTC
CASSLRQVYEQYF
>TRBJ1-1|TRBV4-3|TRBD1|-
TGCGCCAGCAGCCAAGTCAACAGGGGTAGCGATGAAGCTTTCTTT
CASSQVNRGSDEAFF
>TRBJ2-1|TRBV5-1|TRBD2|-
TGCGCCAGCAGCTTGGATAGCGGGGGTTACAATGAGCAGTTCTTC
CASSLDSGGYNEQFF